These 10 T cell receptor beta chains were sequenced from one sample in a study of CD8+CD57+ T cells in acquired aplastic anemia. An expansion of CD8+CD57+ cells by flow cytometry had been shown in patients chosen for sequencing. TCR beta VDJ and CDR3 profiling used genomic DNA as template. Each CDR3 protein is one row after TCRdb ran MiXCR on the reads. Of 150,000 to 200,000 distinct CDR3 sequences listed, over 70% were seen once; the top ten hold 35% to 50%. The sequenced sample consisted of sorted CD4+, CD8+, or CD8+CD57+ T cells (not recorded which) from PBMCs. These receptors originate from a human donor with aplastic anemia.

V usage is TRBV19 and J usage is TRBJ2-7; D call uncertain. The length of the CDR3 is 14 residues. Deletions cut 9 bases from V and 2 bases from J, with 17 bases between. Germline loops: CDR1 LNHDA, CDR2 SQIVND (reference sequence). The CDR3 loop reads CASSYSGPAYEQYF. The CDR3 region has the DNA TGTGCCAGCAGTTACTCTGGGCCGGCCTACGAGCAGTACTTC.

The chain joins TRBV2 to TRBJ1-3, with D uncertain. Between the trimmed V and J ends, which lost 8 bases and 3 bases, there was a span of 11 bases. The CDR3 covers 13 residues. CDR1 is SNHLY, CDR2 FYNNEI, per germline. In DNA form, the CDR3 reads TGTGCCAGCGGTAATGGGAATGGAAACACCATATATTTT. This encodes CASGNGNGNTIYF.

The V and J genes are TRBV7-9 and TRBJ2-4; no clear D. Germline V gene data show CDR1 as SEHNR and CDR2 as FQNEAQ (reference sequence). The V end was cut by 1 base, the J end by 7 bases, with 8 bases between. CDR3 length equals 13 residues. In DNA form, the CDR3 reads TGTGCCAGCAGCTTAGATATGTGGAACATTCAGTACTTC. Residues: CASSLDMWNIQYF. Complete variable domain (other parts from reference TRBV7-9 and TRBJ2-4): DTGVSQNPRHKITKRGQNVTFRCDPISEHNRLYWYRQTLGQGPEFLTYFQNEAQLEKSRLLSDRFSAERPKGSFSTLEIQRTEQGDSAMYLCASSLDMWNIQYFGAGTRLSVL.

The chain combines TRBV15 with TRBJ2-3, with D unclear. V gave up 3 bases and J gave up 2 bases, with 9 bases separating them. The CDR3 has 14 amino acids. Germline CDR1 and CDR2: LNHNV and YYDKDF (reference sequence). The CDR3 sequence: CATSSEVYTDTQYF. CDR3 in DNA: TGTGCCACCAGCAGCGAAGTTTACACAGATACGCAGTATTTT.

The CDR3 sequence is CSVSRGNTEAFF. In DNA form, the CDR3 reads TGCAGCGTCTCCAGGGGGAACACTGAAGCTTTCTTT. V is TRBV29-1 and J is TRBJ1-1, with D possibly TRBD1 on 6 matching bases. Germline V gene lookup returns CDR1 SQVTM and CDR2 ANQGSEA. V was cut by 6 bases and J by 1 base, with 9 bases left in between. The CDR3 spans 12 residues.

This chain joins TRBV7-2 and TRBJ2-7, with unresolved D. Trimming removed 2 bases at V and 5 bases at J, with 10 bases between. CDR3 size: 13 residues. Germline lookup yields CDR1 SGHTA and CDR2 FQGNSA. This CDR3 reads CASSLPAANEQYF. The CDR3, as DNA: TGTGCCAGCAGCTTACCGGCCGCAAACGAGCAGTACTTC.

V gene TRBV7-8 combines with J gene TRBJ2-5; TRBD1 is a possible D gene (5 bases). The CDR3 sequence is 15 residues long. From germline, CDR1 is SGHVS and CDR2 FQNEAQ. Trimming cost V 3 bases and J 5 bases, with 16 bases left between them. DNA for the CDR3: TGTGCCAGCAGCTTGATGGACATTAGGAAGGAGACCCAGTACTTC. Its protein product is CASSLMDIRKETQYF.

To note about this clonotype: One end of the junction is discordant with germline, which a read error may explain. The chain employs TRBV14 and TRBJ2-5; 11 nucleotides align to TRBD2. The CDR3 length is 13 residues. Germline V CDR1 and CDR2: SGHDN, FVKESK. The CDR3 reads CASSQSPGGLAAF. CDR3 DNA: TGTGCCAGCAGCCAATCACCCGGGGGACTAGCGGCCTTC.

This chain links TRBV7-6 with TRBJ2-3; the D gene is possibly TRBD2 (6 bases). The CDR3 contains 18 residues. Germline V gene data show CDR1 as SGHVS and CDR2 as FNYEAQ. The V end was cut by 5 bases, the J end by 0 bases, with 21 bases between. The CDR3 nucleotides read TGTGCCAGCAGCGTTCCGACGGGGGACGGGACTAGCACAGATACGCAGTATTTT. Residues: CASSVPTGDGTSTDTQYF.

This clonotype was seen a few times. J is TRBJ2-3 and V is TRBV19; tentatively, D is TRBD2 (5 bases). The CDR3 runs 13 residues. Germline V lookup: CDR1 LNHDA, CDR2 SQIVND (reference sequence). Between the trimmed V and J ends, which lost 4 bases and 4 bases, there was a span of 9 bases. The CDR3 DNA reads as TGTGCCAGTAGTACAGAAGCGGCAGATACGCAGTATTTT. Translating gives CASSTEAADTQYF.